This T cell receptor (beta chain) is drawn from a study of cytomegalovirus exposure and HLA in healthy donors. V lost 8 bases and J 3 bases, leaving 10 bases between the germline ends. The CDR3 is 12 residues long. CDR1 MNHEY and CDR2 SVGAGI come from the germline V gene. Each of the donors was a healthy bone marrow donor. Despite likely unrecorded immune exposures, the donors were nominally healthy at the time of sampling. Use of 60 Vbeta and 13 Jbeta primers characterized the PCR. Libraries were prepared by immunoSEQ multiplex PCR; TCRdb keeps only in-frame clonotypes and omits some of them. The sample contains more than 90,000 clones, 85% to 90% of which appear only once. Regarding this clone: The antigen is undetermined.

Regarding the study as a whole: Available immune exposure information covered CMV serostatus only.

The sequencing sample was made of PBMCs. The V call is TRBV6-5, the J call TRBJ1-2; no firm D call. The receptor was isolated from a man aged 30 to 45 in good health and CMV-seronegative. CDR3 coding DNA: TGTGCCAGCCAAGGCAGGTACTATGGCTACACCTTC. Residues: CASQGRYYGYTF.